This TCR beta chain derives from a study of OX40 agonist ivuxolimab in advanced cancers. The germline gives CDR1 SGHTA, CDR2 FQGNSA. The CDR3 length is 13 residues. The germline V and J ends were trimmed by 5 bases and 2 bases, with 10 bases remaining between them. Profiled with immunoSEQ multiplex PCR; TCRdb holds only in-frame clones, not every one. The table lists around 68,000 clones, about 88% of them singletons, with 17% in the top ten. Source: CD4+ or CD8+ T cells sorted from blood, taken in a trial of the OX40 agonist ivuxolimab. This chain connects TRBV7-2 to TRBJ2-7, with unresolved D. The TCR was taken from an adult with an advanced solid tumor such as melanoma, head and neck, liver or kidney cancer. The CDR3 DNA reads TGTGCCAGCAGCCGACGGTGGACCTACGAGCAGTACTTC. It yields the protein CASSRRWTYEQYF.